Listed here is a single T cell receptor (beta chain). The antigen remains unidentified. V gave up 4 bases and J gave up 4 bases; unmatched junction bases: 15. The CDR3 has 19 amino acids. CDR1 SEHNR and CDR2 FQNEAQ come from the germline V gene (reference sequence). Indicated time point: week 23, last vaccination. Vaccination used 300 ug of mutant IDH1 20-mer peptide per dose, with topical imiquimod. Profiled with immunoSEQ multiplex PCR; TCRdb holds only in-frame clones, not every one. The table shows 60,000 to 100,000 clones, with approximately 89% occurring only once. The sample comes from a study of a mutant IDH1 vaccine in newly diagnosed glioma. Study details: First vaccine doses came 4-6 weeks after radiotherapy alone, or with temozolomide cycles.

Study results and limitations: Changes to the top peripheral T cell clonotypes appeared unrelated to pseudoprogression.

The chain employs TRBV7-9 and TRBJ2-5, with 13 bases that match TRBD2. The sequencing here drew on PBMCs, taken from a glioma patient whose treatment included an IDH1 peptide vaccine. This receptor was taken from a woman between 50 and 59 years old with glioma. The CDR3 nucleotides read TGTGCCAGCAGCTCCGTAATCTCATGGGGACTAGCGGGAAGAGAGACCCAGTACTTC. The encoded protein is CASSSVISWGLAGRETQYF.